The clone carrying this T cell receptor beta chain was counted at least ten times. No antigen is known for it. CDR3 length: 15 residues. Germline CDR1 and CDR2: SGHRS and YFSETQ. J gave up 4 bases and V 1 base, and 1 base lay outside the gene matches. The data were taken from a study of T-cell memory formation after mild COVID-19. Broader study findings: Clones that shrank (day 15 to 85) were balanced CD4/CD8, whereas later expanders leaned CD4+.

TCRdb called the 5' RACE reads again in MiXCR, with one record for every CDR3 protein. The sample yields fewer than 650,000 distinct CDR3 sequences, 20% to 25% seen once. The receptor's source is an adult woman who had mild COVID-19 (a few samples of this study predate the infection). Cell type and time point are not known. J is TRBJ2-1 and V is TRBV5-1, with 11 positions matching TRBD2. The source material was PBMCs or a T cell subset sorted from them (not recorded which). This CDR3 reads CASSLRLAGYNEQFF. The DNA for the CDR3 is TGCGCCAGCAGCTTGAGACTAGCGGGGTACAATGAGCAGTTCTTC.